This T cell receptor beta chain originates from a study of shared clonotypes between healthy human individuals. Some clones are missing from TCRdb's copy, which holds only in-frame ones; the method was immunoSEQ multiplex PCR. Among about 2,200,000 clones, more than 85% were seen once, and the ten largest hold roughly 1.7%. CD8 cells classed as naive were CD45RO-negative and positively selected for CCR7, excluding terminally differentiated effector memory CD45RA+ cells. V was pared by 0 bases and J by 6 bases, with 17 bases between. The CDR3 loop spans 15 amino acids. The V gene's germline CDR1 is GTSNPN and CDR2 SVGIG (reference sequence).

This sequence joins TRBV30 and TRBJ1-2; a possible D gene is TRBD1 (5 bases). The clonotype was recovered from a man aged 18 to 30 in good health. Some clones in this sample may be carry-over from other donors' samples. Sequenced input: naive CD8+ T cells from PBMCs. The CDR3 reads CAWSVGWQGGHGYTF. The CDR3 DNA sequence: TGTGCCTGGAGTGTAGGTTGGCAGGGCGGACATGGCTACACCTTC.